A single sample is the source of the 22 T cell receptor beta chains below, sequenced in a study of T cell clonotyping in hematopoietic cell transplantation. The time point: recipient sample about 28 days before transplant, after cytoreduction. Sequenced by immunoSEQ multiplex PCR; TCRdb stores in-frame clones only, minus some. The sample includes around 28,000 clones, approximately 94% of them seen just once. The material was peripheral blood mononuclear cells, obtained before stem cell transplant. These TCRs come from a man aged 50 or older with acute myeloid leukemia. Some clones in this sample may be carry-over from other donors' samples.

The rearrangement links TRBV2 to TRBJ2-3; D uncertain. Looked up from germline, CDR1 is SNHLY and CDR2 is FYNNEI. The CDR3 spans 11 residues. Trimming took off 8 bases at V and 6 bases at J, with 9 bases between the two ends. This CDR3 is CASGVWDTQYF. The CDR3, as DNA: TGTGCCAGCGGAGTTTGGGATACGCAGTATTTT.

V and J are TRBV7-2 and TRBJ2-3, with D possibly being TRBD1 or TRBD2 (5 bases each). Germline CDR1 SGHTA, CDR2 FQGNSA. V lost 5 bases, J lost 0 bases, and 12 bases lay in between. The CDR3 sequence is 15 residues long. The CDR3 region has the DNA TGTGCCAGCAGCCCCTGGGGCGGGAGCACAGATACGCAGTATTTT. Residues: CASSPWGGSTDTQYF.

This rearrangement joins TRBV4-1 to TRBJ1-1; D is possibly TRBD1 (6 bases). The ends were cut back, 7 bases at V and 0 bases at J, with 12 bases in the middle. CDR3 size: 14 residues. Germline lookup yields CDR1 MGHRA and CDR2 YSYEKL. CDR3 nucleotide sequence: TGCGCCAGCACCTCAGGGACAATGAACACTGAAGCTTTCTTT. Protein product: CASTSGTMNTEAFF.

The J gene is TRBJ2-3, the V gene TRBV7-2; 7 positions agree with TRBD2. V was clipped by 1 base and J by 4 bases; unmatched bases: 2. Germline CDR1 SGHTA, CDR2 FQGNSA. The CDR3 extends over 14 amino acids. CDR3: CASSLGGSADTQYF. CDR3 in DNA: TGTGCCAGCAGCTTAGGCGGGAGCGCAGATACGCAGTATTTT.

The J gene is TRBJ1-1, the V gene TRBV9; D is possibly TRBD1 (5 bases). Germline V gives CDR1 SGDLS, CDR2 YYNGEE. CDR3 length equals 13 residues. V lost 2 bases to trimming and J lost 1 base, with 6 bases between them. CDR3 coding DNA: TGTGCCAGCAGCGTTCAGGGGAACACTGAAGCTTTCTTT. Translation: CASSVQGNTEAFF.

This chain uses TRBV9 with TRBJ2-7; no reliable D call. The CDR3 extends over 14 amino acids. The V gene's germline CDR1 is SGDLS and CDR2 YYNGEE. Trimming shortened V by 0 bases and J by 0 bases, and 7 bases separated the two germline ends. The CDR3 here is CASSVGDGSYEQYF. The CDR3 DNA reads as TGTGCCAGCAGCGTAGGAGACGGCTCCTACGAGCAGTACTTC.

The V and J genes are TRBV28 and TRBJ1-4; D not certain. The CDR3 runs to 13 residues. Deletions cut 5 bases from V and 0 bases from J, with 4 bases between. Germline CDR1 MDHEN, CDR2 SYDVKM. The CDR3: CASSPATNEKLFF. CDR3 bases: TGTGCCAGCAGTCCTGCAACTAATGAAAAACTGTTTTTT.

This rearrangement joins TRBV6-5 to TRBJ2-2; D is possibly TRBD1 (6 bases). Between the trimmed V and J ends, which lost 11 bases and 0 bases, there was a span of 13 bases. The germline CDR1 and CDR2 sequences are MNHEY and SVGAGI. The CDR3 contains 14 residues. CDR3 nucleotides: TGTGCCGGAAAACAGGGAGCGAACACCGGGGAGCTGTTTTTT. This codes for CAGKQGANTGELFF.

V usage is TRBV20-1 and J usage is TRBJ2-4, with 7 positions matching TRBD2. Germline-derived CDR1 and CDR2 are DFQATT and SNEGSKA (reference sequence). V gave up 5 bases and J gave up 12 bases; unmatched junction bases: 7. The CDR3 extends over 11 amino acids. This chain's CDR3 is CSAHRGDRQYF. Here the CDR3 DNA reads TGCAGTGCTCACCGGGGGGATCGTCAGTACTTC.

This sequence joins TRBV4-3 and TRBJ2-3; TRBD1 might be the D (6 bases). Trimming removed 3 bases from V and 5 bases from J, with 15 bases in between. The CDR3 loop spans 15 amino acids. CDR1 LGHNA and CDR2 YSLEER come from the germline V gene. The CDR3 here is CASSHRGGGRDTQYF. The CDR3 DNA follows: TGCGCCAGCAGCCACAGGGGCGGAGGTAGAGATACGCAGTATTTT.

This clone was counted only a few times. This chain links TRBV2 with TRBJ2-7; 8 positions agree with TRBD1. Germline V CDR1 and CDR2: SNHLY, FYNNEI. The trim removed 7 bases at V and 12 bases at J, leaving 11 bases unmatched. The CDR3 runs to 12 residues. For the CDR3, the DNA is TGTGCCAGCACTCCAGCAGGGGGCATGCCGTACTTC. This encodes CASTPAGGMPYF. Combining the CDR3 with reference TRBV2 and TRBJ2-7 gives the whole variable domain EPEVTQTPSHQVTQMGQEVILRCVPISNHLYFYWYRQILGQKVEFLVSFYNNEISEKSEIFDDQFSVERPDGSNFTLKIRSTKLEDSAMYFCASTPAGGMPYFGPGTRLTVT.

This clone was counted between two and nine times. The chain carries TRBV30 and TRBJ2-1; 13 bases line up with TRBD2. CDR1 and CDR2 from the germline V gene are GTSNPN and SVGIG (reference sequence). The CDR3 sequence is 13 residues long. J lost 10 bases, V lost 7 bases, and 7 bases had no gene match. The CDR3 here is CASPGLAGVEQFF. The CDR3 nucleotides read TGTGCCTCCCCTGGACTAGCGGGAGTCGAGCAGTTCTTC.

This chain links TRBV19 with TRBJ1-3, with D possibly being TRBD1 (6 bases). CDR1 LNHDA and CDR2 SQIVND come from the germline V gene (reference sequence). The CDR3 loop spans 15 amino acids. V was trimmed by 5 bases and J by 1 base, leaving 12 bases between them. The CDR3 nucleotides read TGTGCCAGTAGTCTTCCCAGGGGATCTGGAAACACCATATATTTT. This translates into CASSLPRGSGNTIYF.

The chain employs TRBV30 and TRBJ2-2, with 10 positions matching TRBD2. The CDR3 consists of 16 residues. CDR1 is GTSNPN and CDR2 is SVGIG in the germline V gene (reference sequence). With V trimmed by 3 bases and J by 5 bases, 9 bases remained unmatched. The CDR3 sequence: CAWRAAGGPWTGELFF. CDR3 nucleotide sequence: TGTGCCTGGAGAGCAGCGGGAGGGCCATGGACCGGGGAGCTGTTTTTT.

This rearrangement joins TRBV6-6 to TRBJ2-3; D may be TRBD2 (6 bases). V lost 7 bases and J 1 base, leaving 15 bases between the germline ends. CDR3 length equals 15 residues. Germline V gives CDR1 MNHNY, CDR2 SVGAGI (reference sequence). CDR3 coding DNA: TGTGCCAGCACCAATCCCCCGGGGGGCACAGATACGCAGTATTTT. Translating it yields CASTNPPGGTDTQYF.

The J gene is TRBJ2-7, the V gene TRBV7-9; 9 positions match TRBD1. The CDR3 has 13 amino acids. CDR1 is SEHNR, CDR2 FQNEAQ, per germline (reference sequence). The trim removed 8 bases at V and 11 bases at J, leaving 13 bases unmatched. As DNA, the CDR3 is TGTGCCAGCCCCCAGGGACAGGGTAGTGAGAAGTACTTC. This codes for CASPQGQGSEKYF. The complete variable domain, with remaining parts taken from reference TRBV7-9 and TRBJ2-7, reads DTGVSQNPRHKITKRGQNVTFRCDPISEHNRLYWYRQTLGQGPEFLTYFQNEAQLEKSRLLSDRFSAERPKGSFSTLEIQRTEQGDSAMYLCASPQGQGSEKYFGPGTRLTVT.

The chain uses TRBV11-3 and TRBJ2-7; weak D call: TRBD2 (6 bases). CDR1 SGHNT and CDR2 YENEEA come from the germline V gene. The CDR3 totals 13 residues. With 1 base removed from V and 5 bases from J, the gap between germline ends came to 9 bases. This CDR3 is CASSLGGEDEQYF. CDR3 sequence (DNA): TGTGCCAGCAGCTTAGGGGGGGAGGACGAGCAGTACTTC.

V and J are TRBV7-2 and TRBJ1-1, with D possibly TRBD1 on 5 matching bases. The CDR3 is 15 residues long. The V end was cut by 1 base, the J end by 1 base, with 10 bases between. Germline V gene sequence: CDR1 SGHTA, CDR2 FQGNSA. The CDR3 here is CASSLGLGGNTEAFF. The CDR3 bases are TGTGCCAGCAGCTTAGGGTTGGGGGGGAACACTGAAGCTTTCTTT.

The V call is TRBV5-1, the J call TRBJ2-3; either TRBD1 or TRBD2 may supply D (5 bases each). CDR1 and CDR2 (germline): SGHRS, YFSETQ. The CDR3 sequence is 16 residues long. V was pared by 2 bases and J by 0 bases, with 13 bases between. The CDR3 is CASSFGTDESTDTQYF. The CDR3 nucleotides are TGCGCCAGCAGCTTCGGGACGGACGAAAGCACAGATACGCAGTATTTT.

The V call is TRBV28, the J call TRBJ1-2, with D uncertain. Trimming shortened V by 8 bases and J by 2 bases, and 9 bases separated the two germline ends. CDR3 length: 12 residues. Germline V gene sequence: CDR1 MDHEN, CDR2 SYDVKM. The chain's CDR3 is CASGMKNYGYTF. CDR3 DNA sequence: TGTGCCAGCGGGATGAAGAACTATGGCTACACCTTC.

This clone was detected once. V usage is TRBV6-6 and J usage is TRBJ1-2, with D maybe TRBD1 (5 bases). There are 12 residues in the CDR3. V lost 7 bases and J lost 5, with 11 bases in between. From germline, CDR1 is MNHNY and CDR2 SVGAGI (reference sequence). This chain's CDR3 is CASTRGEYGYTF. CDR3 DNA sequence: TGTGCCAGCACCCGGGGGGAGTATGGCTACACCTTC.

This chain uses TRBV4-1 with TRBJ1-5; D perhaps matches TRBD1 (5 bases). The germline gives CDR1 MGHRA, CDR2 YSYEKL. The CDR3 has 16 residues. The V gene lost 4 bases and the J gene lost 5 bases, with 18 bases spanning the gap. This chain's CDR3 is CASSRLPGGGHQPQHF. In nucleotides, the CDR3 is TGCGCCAGCAGCCGCCTTCCGGGTGGGGGTCATCAGCCCCAGCATTTT.